This TCR beta chain was retrieved from a study of metastatic and nonmetastatic thyroid tumors. Study-wide context: Patients with malignant and benign thyroid disease provided blood and tumor or nodule tissue, whose repertoires were compared.

All patients were treatment-naive before thyroid surgery. Germline-derived CDR1 and CDR2 are SGHVS and FNYEAQ. With V trimmed by 5 bases and J by 3 bases, 4 bases remained unmatched. This CDR3 is 13 amino acids long. This clone is categorized as medium-sized. TCRdb reprocessed the PCR reads using MiXCR. The sample holds fewer than 12,000 clones, 20% to 30% seen once. The chain recombines TRBV7-6 with TRBJ2-7; TRBD2 matches 7 bases. This TCR came from a female donor with papillary thyroid cancer or a benign thyroid nodule (not recorded which). Some clones in this sample may be carry-over from other donors' samples. The specimen was tumor tissue. The CDR3 DNA is TGTGCCAGCAGCCCATCTAGCGGCTACGAGCAGTACTTC. This translates into CASSPSSGYEQYF.